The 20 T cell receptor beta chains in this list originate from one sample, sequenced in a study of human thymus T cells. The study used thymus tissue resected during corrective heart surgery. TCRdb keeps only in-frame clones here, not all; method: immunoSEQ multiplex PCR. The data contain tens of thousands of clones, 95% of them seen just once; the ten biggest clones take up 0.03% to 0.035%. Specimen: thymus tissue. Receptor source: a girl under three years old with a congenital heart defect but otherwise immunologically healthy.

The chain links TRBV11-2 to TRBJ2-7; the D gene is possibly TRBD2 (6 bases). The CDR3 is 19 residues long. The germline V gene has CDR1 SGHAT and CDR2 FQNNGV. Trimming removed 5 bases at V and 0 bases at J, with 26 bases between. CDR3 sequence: CASSLPEAGLAAFSYEQYF. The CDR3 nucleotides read TGTGCCAGCAGCCTACCCGAGGCGGGGCTGGCGGCCTTCTCCTACGAGCAGTACTTC.

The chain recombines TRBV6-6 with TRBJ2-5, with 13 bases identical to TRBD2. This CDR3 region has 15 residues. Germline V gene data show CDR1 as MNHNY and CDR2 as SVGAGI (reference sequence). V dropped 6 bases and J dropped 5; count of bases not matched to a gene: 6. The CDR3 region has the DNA TGTGCCAGCAGCGGACTAGCGGGAGATTGGGAGACCCAGTACTTC. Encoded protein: CASSGLAGDWETQYF.

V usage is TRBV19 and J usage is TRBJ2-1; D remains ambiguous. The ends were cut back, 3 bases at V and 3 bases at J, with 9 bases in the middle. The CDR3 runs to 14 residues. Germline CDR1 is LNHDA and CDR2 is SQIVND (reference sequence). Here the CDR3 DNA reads TGTGCCAGTAGTATCGAACCGAACTACAATGAGCAGTTCTTC. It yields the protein CASSIEPNYNEQFF.

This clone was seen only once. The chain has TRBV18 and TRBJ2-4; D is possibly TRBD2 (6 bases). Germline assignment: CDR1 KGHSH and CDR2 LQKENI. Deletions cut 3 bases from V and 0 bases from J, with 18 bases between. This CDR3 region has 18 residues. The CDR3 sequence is CASSPYRVGRRAKNIQYF. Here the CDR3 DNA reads TGTGCCAGCTCACCCTACCGCGTCGGGAGACGAGCCAAAAACATTCAGTACTTC.

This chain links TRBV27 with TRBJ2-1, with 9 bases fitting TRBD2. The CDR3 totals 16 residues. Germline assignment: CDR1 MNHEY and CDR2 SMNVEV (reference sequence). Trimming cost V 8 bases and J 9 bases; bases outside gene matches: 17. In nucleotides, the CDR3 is TGTGCCAGCGGGAGCATCTCGGCGGGAGGGCAGAGTGAGCAGTTCTTC. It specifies CASGSISAGGQSEQFF.

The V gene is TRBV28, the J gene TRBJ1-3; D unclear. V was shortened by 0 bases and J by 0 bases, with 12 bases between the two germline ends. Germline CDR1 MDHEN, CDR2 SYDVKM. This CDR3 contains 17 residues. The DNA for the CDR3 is TGTGCCAGCAGTTTATGGCCATCCGAATTCTCTGGAAACACCATATATTTT. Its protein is CASSLWPSEFSGNTIYF. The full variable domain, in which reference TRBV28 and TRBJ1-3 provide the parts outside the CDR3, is DVKVTQSSRYLVKRTGEKVFLECVQDMDHENMFWYRQDPGLGLRLIYFSYDVKMKEKGDIPEGYSVSREKKERFSLILESASTNQTSMYLCASSLWPSEFSGNTIYFGEGSWLTVV.

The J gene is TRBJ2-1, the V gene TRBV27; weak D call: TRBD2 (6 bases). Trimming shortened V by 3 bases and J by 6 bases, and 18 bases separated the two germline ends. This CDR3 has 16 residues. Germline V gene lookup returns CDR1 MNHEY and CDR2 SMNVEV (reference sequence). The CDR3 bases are TGTGCCAGCAGTTTGATTCGTCGGGTGGGAGGCAATGAGCAGTTCTTC. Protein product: CASSLIRRVGGNEQFF.

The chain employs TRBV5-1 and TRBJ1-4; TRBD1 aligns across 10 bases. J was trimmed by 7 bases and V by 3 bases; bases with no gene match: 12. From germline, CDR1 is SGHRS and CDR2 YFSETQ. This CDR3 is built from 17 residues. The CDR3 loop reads CASSSYPSGQGIEKLFF. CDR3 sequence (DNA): TGCGCCAGCAGCTCTTACCCCTCGGGACAGGGGATTGAAAAACTGTTTTTT.

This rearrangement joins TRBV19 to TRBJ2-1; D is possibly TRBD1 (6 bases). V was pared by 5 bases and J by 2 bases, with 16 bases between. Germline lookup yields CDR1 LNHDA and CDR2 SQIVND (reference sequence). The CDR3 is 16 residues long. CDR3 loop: CASSSFRDKPYNEQFF. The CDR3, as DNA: TGTGCCAGTAGTTCGTTCCGGGACAAACCCTACAATGAGCAGTTCTTC. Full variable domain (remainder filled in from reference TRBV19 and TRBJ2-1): DGGITQSPKYLFRKEGQNVTLSCEQNLNHDAMYWYRQDPGQGLRLIYYSQIVNDFQKGDIAEGYSVSREKKESFPLTVTSAQKNPTAFYLCASSSFRDKPYNEQFFGPGTRLTVL.

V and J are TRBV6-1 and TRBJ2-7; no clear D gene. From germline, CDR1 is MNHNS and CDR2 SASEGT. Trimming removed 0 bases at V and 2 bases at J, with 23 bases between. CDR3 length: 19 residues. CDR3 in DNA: TGTGCCAGCAGTGAAGCGCTTCCGTGGAGTCCCAACCCGACCTACGAGCAGTACTTC. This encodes CASSEALPWSPNPTYEQYF.

CDR3 residues: CASSGQGWGETQYF. The CDR3 DNA reads as TGTGCCAGCAGCGGGCAGGGTTGGGGAGAGACCCAGTACTTC. The J gene is TRBJ2-5, the V gene TRBV9; possibly TRBD1 for D (5 bases). V was shortened by 3 bases and J by 4 bases, with 13 bases between the two germline ends. CDR1 and CDR2 from the germline V gene are SGDLS and YYNGEE. This CDR3 is built from 14 residues.

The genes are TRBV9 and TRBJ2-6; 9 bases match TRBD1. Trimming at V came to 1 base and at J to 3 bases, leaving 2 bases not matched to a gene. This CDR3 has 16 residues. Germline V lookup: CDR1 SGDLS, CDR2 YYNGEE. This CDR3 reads CASSVTGGNGANVLTF. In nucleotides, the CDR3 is TGTGCCAGCAGCGTAACAGGGGGCAATGGGGCCAACGTCCTGACTTTC.

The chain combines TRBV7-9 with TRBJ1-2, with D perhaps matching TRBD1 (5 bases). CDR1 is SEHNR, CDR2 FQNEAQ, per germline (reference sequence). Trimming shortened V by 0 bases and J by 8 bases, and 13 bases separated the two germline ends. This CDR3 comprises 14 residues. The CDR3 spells CASSLASGFRGYTF. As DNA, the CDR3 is TGTGCCAGCAGCTTAGCTTCAGGGTTTCGGGGCTACACCTTC.

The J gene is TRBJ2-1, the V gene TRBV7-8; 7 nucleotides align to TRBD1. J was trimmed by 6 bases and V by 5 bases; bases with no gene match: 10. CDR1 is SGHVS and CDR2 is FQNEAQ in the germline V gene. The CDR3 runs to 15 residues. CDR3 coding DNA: TGTGCCAGCAGCCCGAGGGGGCCACCCTCCAATGAGCAGTTCTTC. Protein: CASSPRGPPSNEQFF.

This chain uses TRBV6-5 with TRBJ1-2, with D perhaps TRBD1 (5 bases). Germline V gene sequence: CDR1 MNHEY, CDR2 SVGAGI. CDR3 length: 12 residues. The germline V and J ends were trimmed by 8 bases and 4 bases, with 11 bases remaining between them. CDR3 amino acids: CASWDGPYGYTF. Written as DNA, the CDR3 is TGTGCCAGCTGGGACGGCCCCTATGGCTACACCTTC.

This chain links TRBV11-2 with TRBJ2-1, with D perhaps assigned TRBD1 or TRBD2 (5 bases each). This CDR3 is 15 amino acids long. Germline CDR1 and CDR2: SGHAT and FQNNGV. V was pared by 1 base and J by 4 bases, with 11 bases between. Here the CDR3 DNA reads TGTGCCAGCAGCTTAGTTGGGGGATCGTACAATGAGCAGTTCTTC. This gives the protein CASSLVGGSYNEQFF.

CDR3 in DNA: TGCGCCAGCAGTGAGACTAGCTCTAGCACAGATACGCAGTATTTT. Encoded protein: CASSETSSSTDTQYF. The chain carries TRBV10-1 and TRBJ2-3; possibly TRBD2 for D (6 bases). V was cut by 2 bases and J by 0 bases, with 9 bases left in between. CDR1 and CDR2 (germline): WNHNN, SYGVQD (reference sequence). CDR3 size: 15 residues.

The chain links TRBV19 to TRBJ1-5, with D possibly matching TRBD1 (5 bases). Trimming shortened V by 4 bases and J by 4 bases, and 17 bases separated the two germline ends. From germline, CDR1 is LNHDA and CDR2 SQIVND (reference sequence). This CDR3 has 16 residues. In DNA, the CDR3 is TGTGCCAGTAGTAGAATTCTCCAGGGAACAAATCAGCCCCAGCATTTT. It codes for CASSRILQGTNQPQHF.

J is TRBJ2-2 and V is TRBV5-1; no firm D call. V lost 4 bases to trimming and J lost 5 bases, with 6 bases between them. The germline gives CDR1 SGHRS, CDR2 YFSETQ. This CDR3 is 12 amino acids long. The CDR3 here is CASSPITGELFF. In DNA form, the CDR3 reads TGCGCCAGCAGCCCAATAACCGGGGAGCTGTTTTTT.

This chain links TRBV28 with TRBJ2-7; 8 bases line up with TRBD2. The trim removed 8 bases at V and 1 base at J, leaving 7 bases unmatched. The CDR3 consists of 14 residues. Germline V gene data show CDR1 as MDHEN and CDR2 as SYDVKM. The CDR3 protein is CASACREGSYEQYF. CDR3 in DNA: TGTGCCAGCGCCTGTCGGGAGGGTTCCTACGAGCAGTACTTC.